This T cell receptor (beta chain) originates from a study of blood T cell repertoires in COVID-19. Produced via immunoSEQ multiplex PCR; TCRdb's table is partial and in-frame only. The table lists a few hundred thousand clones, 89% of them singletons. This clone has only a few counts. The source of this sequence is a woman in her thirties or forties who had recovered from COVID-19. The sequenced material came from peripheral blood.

The CDR3 reads CATSASGRLTDTQYF. DNA of the CDR3: TGTGCCACCAGCGCTAGCGGACGACTCACAGATACGCAGTATTTT. V is TRBV24-1 and J is TRBJ2-3; 7 bases align to TRBD2. CDR1 KGHDR and CDR2 SFDVKD come from the germline V gene. CDR3 size: 15 residues. V was pared by 7 bases and J by 2 bases, with 8 bases of the junction left unmatched.